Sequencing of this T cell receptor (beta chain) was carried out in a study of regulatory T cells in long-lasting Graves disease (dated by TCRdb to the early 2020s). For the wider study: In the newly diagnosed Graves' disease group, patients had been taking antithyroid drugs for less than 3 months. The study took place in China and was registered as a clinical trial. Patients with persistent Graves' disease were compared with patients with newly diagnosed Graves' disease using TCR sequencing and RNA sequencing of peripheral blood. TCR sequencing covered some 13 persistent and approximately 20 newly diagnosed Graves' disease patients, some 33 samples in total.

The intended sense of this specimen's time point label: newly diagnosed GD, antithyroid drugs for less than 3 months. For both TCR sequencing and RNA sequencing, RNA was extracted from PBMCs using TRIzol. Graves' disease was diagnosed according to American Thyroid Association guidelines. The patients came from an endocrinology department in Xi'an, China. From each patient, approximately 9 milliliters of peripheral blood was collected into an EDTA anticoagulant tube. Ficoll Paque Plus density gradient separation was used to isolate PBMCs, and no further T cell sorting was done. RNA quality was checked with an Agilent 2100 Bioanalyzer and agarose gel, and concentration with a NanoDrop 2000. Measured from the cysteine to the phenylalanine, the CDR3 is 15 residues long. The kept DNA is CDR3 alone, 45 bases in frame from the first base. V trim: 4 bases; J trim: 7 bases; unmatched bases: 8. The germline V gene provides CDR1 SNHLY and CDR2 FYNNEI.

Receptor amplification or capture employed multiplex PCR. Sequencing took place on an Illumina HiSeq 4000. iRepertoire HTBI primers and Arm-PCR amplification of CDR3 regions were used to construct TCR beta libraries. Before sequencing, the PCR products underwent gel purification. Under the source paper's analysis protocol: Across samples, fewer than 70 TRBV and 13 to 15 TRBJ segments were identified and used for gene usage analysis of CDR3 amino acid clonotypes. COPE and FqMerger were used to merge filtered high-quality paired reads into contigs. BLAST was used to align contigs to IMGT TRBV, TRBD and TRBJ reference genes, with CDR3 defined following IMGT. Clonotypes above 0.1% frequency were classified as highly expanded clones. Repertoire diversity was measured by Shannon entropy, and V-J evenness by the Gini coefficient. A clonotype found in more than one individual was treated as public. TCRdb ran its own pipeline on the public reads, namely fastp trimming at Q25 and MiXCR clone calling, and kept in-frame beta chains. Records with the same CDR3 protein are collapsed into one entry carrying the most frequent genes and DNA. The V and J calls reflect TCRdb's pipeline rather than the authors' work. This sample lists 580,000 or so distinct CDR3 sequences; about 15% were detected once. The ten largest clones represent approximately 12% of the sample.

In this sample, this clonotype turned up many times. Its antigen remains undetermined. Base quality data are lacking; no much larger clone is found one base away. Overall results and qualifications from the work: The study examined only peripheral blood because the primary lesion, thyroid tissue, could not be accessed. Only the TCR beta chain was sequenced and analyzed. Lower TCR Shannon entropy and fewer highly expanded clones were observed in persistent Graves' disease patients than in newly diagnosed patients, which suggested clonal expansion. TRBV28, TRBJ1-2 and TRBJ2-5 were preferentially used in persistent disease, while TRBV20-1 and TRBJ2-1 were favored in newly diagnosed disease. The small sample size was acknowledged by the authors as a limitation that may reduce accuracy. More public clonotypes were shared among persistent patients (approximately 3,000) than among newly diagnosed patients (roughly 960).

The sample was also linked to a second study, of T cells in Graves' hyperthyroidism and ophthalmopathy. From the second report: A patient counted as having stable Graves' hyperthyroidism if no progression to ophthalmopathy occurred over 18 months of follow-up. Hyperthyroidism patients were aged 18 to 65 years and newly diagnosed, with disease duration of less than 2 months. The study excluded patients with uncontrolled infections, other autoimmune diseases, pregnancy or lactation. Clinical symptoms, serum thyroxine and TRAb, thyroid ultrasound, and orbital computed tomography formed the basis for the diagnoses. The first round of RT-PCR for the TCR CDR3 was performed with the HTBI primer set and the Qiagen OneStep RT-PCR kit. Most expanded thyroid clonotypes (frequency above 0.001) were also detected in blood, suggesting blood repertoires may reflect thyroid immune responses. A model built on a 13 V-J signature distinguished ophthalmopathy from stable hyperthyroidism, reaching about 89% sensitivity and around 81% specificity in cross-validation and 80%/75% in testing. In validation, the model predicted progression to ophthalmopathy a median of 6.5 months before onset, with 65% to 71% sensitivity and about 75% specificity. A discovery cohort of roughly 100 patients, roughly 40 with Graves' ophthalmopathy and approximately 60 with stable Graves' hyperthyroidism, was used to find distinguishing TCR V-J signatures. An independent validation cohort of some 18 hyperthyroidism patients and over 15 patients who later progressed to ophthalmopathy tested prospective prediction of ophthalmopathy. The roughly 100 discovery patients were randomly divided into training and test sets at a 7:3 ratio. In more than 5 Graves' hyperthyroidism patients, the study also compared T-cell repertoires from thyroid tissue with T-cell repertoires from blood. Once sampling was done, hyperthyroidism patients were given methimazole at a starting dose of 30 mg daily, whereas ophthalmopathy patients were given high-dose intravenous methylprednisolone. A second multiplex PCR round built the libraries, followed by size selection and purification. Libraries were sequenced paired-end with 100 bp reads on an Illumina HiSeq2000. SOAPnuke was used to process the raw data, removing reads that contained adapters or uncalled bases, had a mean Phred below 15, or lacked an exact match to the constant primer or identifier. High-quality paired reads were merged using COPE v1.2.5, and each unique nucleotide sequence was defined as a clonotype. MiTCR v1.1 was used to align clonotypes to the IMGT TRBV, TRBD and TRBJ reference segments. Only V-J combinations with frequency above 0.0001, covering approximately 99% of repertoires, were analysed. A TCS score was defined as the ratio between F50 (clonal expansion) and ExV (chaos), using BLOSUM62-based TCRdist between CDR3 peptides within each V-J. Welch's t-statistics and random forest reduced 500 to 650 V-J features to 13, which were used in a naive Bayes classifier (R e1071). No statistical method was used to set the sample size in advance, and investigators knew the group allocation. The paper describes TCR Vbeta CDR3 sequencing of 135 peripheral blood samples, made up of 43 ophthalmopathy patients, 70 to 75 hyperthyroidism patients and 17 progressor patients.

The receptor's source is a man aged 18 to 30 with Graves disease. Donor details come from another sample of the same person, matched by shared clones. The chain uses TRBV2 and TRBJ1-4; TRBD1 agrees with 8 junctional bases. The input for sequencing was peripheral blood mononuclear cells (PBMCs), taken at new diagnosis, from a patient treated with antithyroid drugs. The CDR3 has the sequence CASSAFGQGGEKLFF. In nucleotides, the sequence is TGTGCCAGCAGTGCTTTTGGACAGGGCGGTGAAAAACTGTTTTTT. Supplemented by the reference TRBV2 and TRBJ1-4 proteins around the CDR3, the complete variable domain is EPEVTQTPSHQVTQMGQEVILRCVPISNHLYFYWYRQILGQKVEFLVSFYNNEISEKSEIFDDQFSVERPDGSNFTLKIRSTKLEDSAMYFCASSAFGQGGEKLFFGSGTQLSVL.